Presented here are 16 T cell receptor beta chains from one specimen sequenced in a study of metastatic and nonmetastatic thyroid tumors. No treatment had been given to any patient before thyroid surgery. TCRdb redid the clone calls on the PCR reads using MiXCR. The profile covers approximately 20,000 clones, with 25% to 30% appearing a single time and approximately 3.5% taken by the ten largest. The sequenced sample was blood. These receptors were obtained from a male donor with papillary thyroid cancer or a benign thyroid nodule (not recorded which). Some clones in this sample may be carry-over from other donors' samples.

The chain joins TRBV4-1 to TRBJ2-1, with D tentatively TRBD1 (6 bases). From germline, CDR1 is MGHRA and CDR2 YSYEKL. V lost 0 bases and J 4 bases, leaving 10 bases between the germline ends. This CDR3 has 15 residues. CDR3 sequence (DNA): TGCGCCAGCAGCCAAGACAGTAGGGGGTACAATGAGCAGTTCTTC. Translated, it gives CASSQDSRGYNEQFF.

This clone was seen repeatedly, ten times or more. The chain carries TRBV4-3 and TRBJ2-3, with 9 bases aligning to TRBD2. Losses at the gene ends were 4 bases for V and 4 bases for J; bases not matched to a gene: 6. CDR3 size: 15 residues. In germline, CDR1 is LGHNA, CDR2 YSLEER. CDR3 amino acids: CASSPSGEAADTQYF. The CDR3 nucleotides are TGCGCCAGCAGCCCTAGCGGGGAAGCAGCAGATACGCAGTATTTT.

This clone turned up a few times. This sequence joins TRBV28 and TRBJ2-6; 9 nucleotides agree with TRBD1. The CDR3 loop spans 17 amino acids. The V gene end was trimmed by 6 bases and the J gene end by 1 base; junction bases not matched to a gene: 7. In germline, CDR1 is MDHEN, CDR2 SYDVKM. The CDR3 spells CASRGGQGRSGANVLTF. CDR3 bases: TGTGCCAGCAGGGGTGGACAGGGGAGGTCTGGGGCCAACGTCCTGACTTTC.

This clone was counted only a few times. The rearrangement links TRBV20-1 to TRBJ2-7, with D hard to call. From germline, CDR1 is DFQATT and CDR2 SNEGSKA (reference sequence). The CDR3 runs 12 residues. V lost 6 bases to trimming and J lost 5 bases, with 14 bases between them. Here the CDR3 reads CSAPLTRDEQYF. The CDR3 DNA reads TGCAGTGCGCCCCTTACCCGGGACGAGCAGTACTTC.

The chain couples TRBV20-1 to TRBJ1-1; perhaps TRBD1 as D (5 bases). The CDR3 loop spans 12 amino acids. The germline gives CDR1 DFQATT, CDR2 SNEGSKA (reference sequence). V gave up 3 bases and J gave up 3 bases, with 8 bases separating them. In nucleotides, the CDR3 is TGCAGTGCTAGTCCGACAGACACTGAAGCTTTCTTT. As protein: CSASPTDTEAFF.

This clone was seen only a few times. This chain links TRBV28 with TRBJ1-2; perhaps TRBD1 as D (5 bases). Germline values: CDR1 MDHEN, CDR2 SYDVKM. The CDR3 covers 14 residues. The ends were cut back, 5 bases at V and 0 bases at J, with 10 bases in the middle. This chain's CDR3 is CASSAWGANYGYTF. DNA of the CDR3: TGTGCCAGCAGTGCCTGGGGGGCTAACTATGGCTACACCTTC.

This clone rates as medium-sized (0.01 to 0.1%). This chain connects TRBV20-1 to TRBJ2-3; TRBD2 agrees at 11 bases. Per germline, CDR1 DFQATT and CDR2 SNEGSKA (reference sequence). The ends lost 1 base at V and 4 bases at J; junction bases unmatched: 4. The CDR3 loop spans 15 amino acids. The CDR3 region is CSARASGGYADTQYF. As DNA, the CDR3 is TGCAGTGCTAGAGCTAGCGGGGGGTACGCAGATACGCAGTATTTT.

This clone was counted at least ten times. The J gene is TRBJ1-1, the V gene TRBV28, with D uncertain. V was trimmed by 3 bases and J by 2 bases, leaving 10 bases between them. There are 14 residues in the CDR3. Germline V lookup: CDR1 MDHEN, CDR2 SYDVKM. In DNA, the CDR3 is TGTGCCAGCAGTTTGATTCGAGCAAACACTGAAGCTTTCTTT. Protein product: CASSLIRANTEAFF. The full variable domain, its missing parts supplied by reference TRBV28 and TRBJ1-1, is DVKVTQSSRYLVKRTGEKVFLECVQDMDHENMFWYRQDPGLGLRLIYFSYDVKMKEKGDIPEGYSVSREKKERFSLILESASTNQTSMYLCASSLIRANTEAFFGQGTRLTVV.

This clone was detected only a few times. The chain joins TRBV7-2 to TRBJ1-1; TRBD1 aligns across 7 bases. V lost 5 bases, J lost 11 bases, and 8 bases stayed unmatched. Germline loops: CDR1 SGHTA, CDR2 FQGNSA. CDR3 length: 12 amino acids. CDR3 sequence: CASSNRGGMAFF. The CDR3 DNA is TGTGCCAGCAGCAACAGGGGCGGGATGGCTTTCTTT.

This clone occurred a few times. This sequence joins TRBV6-6 and TRBJ2-2, with 12 bases identical to TRBD2. Trimming at V came to 2 bases and at J to 6 bases, leaving 10 bases not matched to a gene. The CDR3 runs 18 residues. CDR1 is MNHNY, CDR2 SVGAGI, per germline (reference sequence). CDR3 nucleotide sequence: TGTGCCAGCAGTTACCCCTGGGCTAGCGGGGGGGCCGCCGGGGAGCTGTTTTTT. Translation gives CASSYPWASGGAAGELFF.

Within the sample, this clone is medium-sized. This chain uses TRBV11-2 with TRBJ2-7; possibly TRBD1 or TRBD2 for D (5 bases each). CDR3 length equals 14 residues. Germline-derived CDR1 and CDR2 are SGHAT and FQNNGV. V lost 6 bases to trimming and J lost 0 bases, with 12 bases between them. As DNA, the CDR3 is TGTGCCAGCAGGGCCCTGAGGGGCTCCTACGAGCAGTACTTC. Protein: CASRALRGSYEQYF. Drawing the rest from reference TRBV11-2 and TRBJ2-7, the complete variable domain is EAGVAQSPRYKIIEKRQSVAFWCNPISGHATLYWYQQILGQGPKLLIQFQNNGVVDDSQLPKDRFSAERLKGVDSTLKIQPAKLEDSAVYLCASRALRGSYEQYFGPGTRLTVT.

The table lists this clone with a few counts. The chain has TRBV2 and TRBJ2-7; D not certain. Germline lookup yields CDR1 SNHLY and CDR2 FYNNEI. The CDR3 runs 12 residues. Trimming took 2 bases from V and 3 from J, leaving 5 bases between them. The CDR3 coding sequence is TGTGCCAGCAGTGAAAATCTCTACGAGCAGTACTTC. Protein product: CASSENLYEQYF.

The chain combines TRBV6-6 with TRBJ1-2; 11 positions agree with TRBD1. Germline V CDR1 and CDR2: MNHNY, SVGAGI (reference sequence). Losses at the gene ends were 2 bases for V and 4 bases for J; bases not matched to a gene: 6. The CDR3 contains 16 residues. CDR3 amino acids: CASSYIRTGGSYGYTF. CDR3 in DNA: TGTGCCAGCAGTTACATAAGGACAGGGGGCAGCTATGGCTACACCTTC.

The chain joins TRBV20-1 to TRBJ2-1, with TRBD2 matching 8 bases. This CDR3 region has 14 residues. The germline V gene encodes CDR1 DFQATT and CDR2 SNEGSKA (reference sequence). Losses at the gene ends were 5 bases for V and 7 bases for J; bases not matched to a gene: 10. In DNA, the CDR3 is TGCAGTGCTGGCCGGCTAGCGGGTACAAATGAGCAGTTCTTC. This sequence encodes CSAGRLAGTNEQFF.

V and J are TRBV5-1 and TRBJ2-3; the D is unclear. The CDR3 is 12 residues long. Per germline, CDR1 SGHRS and CDR2 YFSETQ. V was clipped by 1 base and J by 4 bases, with 4 bases between them. CDR3 loop: CASSLPADTQYF. In nucleotides, the CDR3 is TGCGCCAGCAGCTTGCCAGCAGATACGCAGTATTTT.

This chain joins TRBV18 and TRBJ1-2; TRBD1 matches 10 bases. Losses at the gene ends were 6 bases for V and 4 bases for J; bases not matched to a gene: 8. There are 15 residues in the CDR3. Germline CDR1 reads KGHSH; CDR2 reads LQKENI. The DNA of the CDR3 is TGTGCCAGCTCCCCAGACAGGGGGCGTCCCTATGGCTACACCTTC. This codes for CASSPDRGRPYGYTF.